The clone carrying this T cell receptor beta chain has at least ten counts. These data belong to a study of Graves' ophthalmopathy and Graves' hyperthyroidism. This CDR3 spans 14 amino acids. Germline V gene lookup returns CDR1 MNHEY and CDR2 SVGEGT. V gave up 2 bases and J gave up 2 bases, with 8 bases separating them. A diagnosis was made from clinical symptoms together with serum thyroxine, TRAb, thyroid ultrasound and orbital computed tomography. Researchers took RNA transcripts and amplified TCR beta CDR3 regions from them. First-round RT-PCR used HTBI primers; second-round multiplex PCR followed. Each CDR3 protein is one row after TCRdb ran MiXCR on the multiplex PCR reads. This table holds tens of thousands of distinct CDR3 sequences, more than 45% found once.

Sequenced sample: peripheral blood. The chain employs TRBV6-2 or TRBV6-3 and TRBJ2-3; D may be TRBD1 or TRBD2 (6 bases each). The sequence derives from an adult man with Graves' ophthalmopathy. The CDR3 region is CASSYGGHTDTQYF. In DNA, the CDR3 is TGTGCCAGCAGTTACGGGGGGCACACAGATACGCAGTATTTT.